This T cell receptor (beta chain) was documented in a study of cytomegalovirus exposure and HLA in healthy donors. With regard to this clone: Its antigen remains unknown.

PCR was performed using 60 Vbeta and 13 Jbeta primers. The protocol was immunoSEQ multiplex PCR, while the TCRdb copy is restricted to in-frame clones and leaves out a portion. This table has some 100,000 clones, 60% to 85% appearing once. Study observations and caveats: Researchers reported in a later analysis that common viral pathogens appeared linked to several top clusters. According to a later analysis, most TCR beta chains associated with CMV appeared HLA-restricted. It was in a later analysis that TCR association rates were seen to vary by HLA locus, highest for DRB1 and lowest for HLA-C.

Material: PBMCs. This TCR came from a woman aged 40 to 50 in good health and CMV-seropositive.

CDR3: CASSTQDTEAFF. The DNA of the CDR3 is TGTGCCAGCAGTACCCAGGACACTGAAGCTTTCTTT. This rearrangement joins TRBV27 to TRBJ1-1; D call uncertain. This CDR3 comprises 12 residues. V gave up 5 bases and J gave up 3 bases, with 7 bases separating them. The V gene's germline CDR1 is MNHEY and CDR2 SMNVEV (reference sequence).